This T cell receptor beta chain is from a study of blood T cell repertoires in COVID-19. Study-wide background: COVID-19 samples from acute and convalescent phases originated in the United States, Italy and Spain.

Allocation to cohorts depended on clinical history reported by the participants. Trimming shortened V by 6 bases and J by 2 bases, and 3 bases separated the two germline ends. The CDR3 is 11 residues long. As handled by the study authors: Quantification of nucleated cells was approximated via reference gene primer amplification. Produced via immunoSEQ multiplex PCR; TCRdb's table is partial and in-frame only. Clonal size and the V and J genes are those of that table, whereas D and trimming came from the DNA. The sample yields some 150,000 clones, around 79% seen once. J is TRBJ2-3 and V is TRBV12-3 or TRBV12-4, with no clear D. This receptor was obtained from a woman aged 45-60 years who had recovered from COVID-19. The sequenced sample consisted of PBMCs or T cells enriched from blood (not recorded which). CDR3 in amino acids: CASSITDTQYF. The CDR3 DNA follows: TGTGCCAGCAGCATCACAGATACGCAGTATTTT.